The next 17 T cell receptor beta chains were all read from a single sample in a study of T cell responses to AZD1222 COVID-19 vaccine. Profiling relied on immunoSEQ multiplex PCR, and the TCRdb table lists in-frame clones only, not all of them. This sample yields 140,000 to 150,000 clones, of which 82% are seen a single time; 4.1% belongs to the top ten. Sample: peripheral blood, taken on day 0 of MenACWY control vaccination. All receptors derive from an adult in good health.

The chain links TRBV5-4 to TRBJ2-7; D not resolved. The CDR3 is 12 amino acids. Germline CDR1 SGHNT, CDR2 YYREEE (reference sequence). The V and J ends lost 4 bases and 6 bases respectively, with 11 bases between them. The CDR3 sequence: CASSPDLLEQYF. DNA of the CDR3: TGTGCCAGCAGCCCGGACCTCCTCGAGCAGTACTTC.

The chain is built from TRBV5-1 and TRBJ2-6; possibly TRBD2 for D (6 bases). From germline, CDR1 is SGHRS and CDR2 YFSETQ. CDR3 length: 15 residues. Trimming removed 4 bases from V and 3 bases from J, with 11 bases in between. The CDR3 DNA sequence: TGCGCCAGCAGCCCGGACGGGGGTGGGGCCAACGTCCTGACTTTC. Amino acids: CASSPDGGGANVLTF.

The V gene is TRBV28, the J gene TRBJ2-1, with TRBD2 identical over 9 bases. Per germline, CDR1 MDHEN and CDR2 SYDVKM. The J segment lost 0 bases and the V segment lost 6 bases, leaving 6 bases of the junction unmatched. The CDR3 is made up of 16 amino acids. The CDR3 DNA is TGTGCCAGCAGGGGCGGGGGGGCGGACTCCTACAATGAGCAGTTCTTC. It codes for CASRGGGADSYNEQFF.

The CDR3, as DNA: TGTGCCAGCAGCCCAACGGCCGGGACATCGAACACTGAAGCTTTCTTT. Translating gives CASSPTAGTSNTEAFF. The chain recombines TRBV7-8 with TRBJ1-1; possible D gene TRBD1, 6 bases. The germline gives CDR1 SGHVS, CDR2 FQNEAQ. CDR3 length equals 16 residues. The V end was cut by 5 bases, the J end by 1 base, with 17 bases between.

The V and J genes are TRBV23-1 and TRBJ2-7, with a tentative D call TRBD1 (6 bases). TRBV23-1 counts as an open reading frame of uncertain function. The CDR3 runs to 13 residues. V was pared by 8 bases and J by 3 bases, with 14 bases between. Here the CDR3 DNA reads TGCGCCAGCGGCCACCGGGACAACTACGAGCAGTACGTC. Translation gives CASGHRDNYEQYV.

J is TRBJ1-4 and V is TRBV19; no reliable D call. Germline V CDR1 and CDR2: LNHDA, SQIVND (reference sequence). The CDR3 has 14 amino acids. V gave up 6 bases and J gave up 8 bases, with 16 bases separating them. For the CDR3, the DNA is TGTGCCAGTAGCTCGAGTCAGAAGTACGAAAAACTGTTTTTT. This translates into CASSSSQKYEKLFF.

The V call is TRBV10-2, the J call TRBJ2-7; D possibly corresponds to TRBD1 (5 bases). The germline gives CDR1 WSHSY, CDR2 SAAADI. The CDR3 length is 13 residues. V gave up 6 bases and J gave up 0 bases, with 9 bases separating them. CDR3 protein: CASSTGSSYEQYV. The CDR3 DNA reads TGCGCCAGCAGCACAGGAAGCTCCTACGAGCAGTACGTC.

J is TRBJ2-2 and V is TRBV5-8; possibly TRBD1 for D (5 bases). CDR1 is SGHTS, CDR2 YDEGEE, per germline. The CDR3 loop spans 15 amino acids. Trimming pared 4 bases from V and 0 bases from J, leaving 10 bases between. The CDR3 region is CASSLRQTNTGELFF. DNA for the CDR3: TGTGCCAGCAGCCTAAGACAGACGAACACCGGGGAGCTGTTTTTT.

The J gene is TRBJ2-1, the V gene TRBV3-1 (or the pseudogene TRBV3-2), with 14 bases that match TRBD2. In germline, CDR1 is LGHDT, CDR2 YNNKEL (reference sequence). This CDR3 is 16 amino acids long. With 0 bases clipped from V and 13 bases from J, the junction kept 8 bases outside the gene matches. The chain's CDR3 is CASSQDVRTSGGHQFF. The CDR3 region has the DNA TGTGCCAGCAGCCAAGACGTAAGGACTAGCGGGGGGCACCAGTTCTTC.

CDR3: CASSASSGGTGGYEQYF. CDR3 DNA sequence: TGTGCCAGTAGTGCTTCGTCGGGTGGGACAGGGGGCTACGAGCAGTACTTC. This rearrangement joins TRBV19 to TRBJ2-7, with 11 bases lining up with TRBD1. V was clipped by 5 bases and J by 3 bases; unmatched bases: 12. Germline V lookup: CDR1 LNHDA, CDR2 SQIVND (reference sequence). The length of the CDR3 is 17 residues.

This clone is a singleton in its sample. J is TRBJ2-7 and V is TRBV2, with D possibly being TRBD2 (7 bases). The CDR3 spans 13 residues. From germline, CDR1 is SNHLY and CDR2 FYNNEI. Trimming stripped 11 bases from V and 4 bases from J, with 18 bases between. CDR3 protein: CASLGGASYEQYF. DNA of the CDR3: TGTGCCTCCCTGGGGGGGGCGAGTTACGAGCAGTACTTC.

The chain couples TRBV19 to TRBJ2-6; TRBD1 aligns across 12 bases. The junction had 13 bases not matched to a gene; V was cut back by 6 bases and J by 4 bases. The CDR3 spans 19 residues. Per germline, CDR1 LNHDA and CDR2 SQIVND (reference sequence). The CDR3 coding sequence is TGTGCCAGTAGCGATACCGGGACAGGGGGCGCATTGGGGGCCAACGTCCTGACTTTC. This sequence encodes CASSDTGTGGALGANVLTF.

The chain couples TRBV7-2 to TRBJ2-1, with 10 bases matching TRBD2. V shed 2 bases, J shed 9 bases, and the junction held 10 bases outside the gene matches. Germline CDR1 reads SGHTA; CDR2 reads FQGNSA. The CDR3 has 16 residues. The CDR3 coding sequence is TGTGCCAGCAGCTTAACTCCTAGCGGGGGAGGTAGTGAGCAGTTCTTC. The encoded protein is CASSLTPSGGGSEQFF.

CDR3 coding DNA: TGTGCCAGTAGCCAACAGGGGACCTCTGGAAACACCATATATTTT. The encoded protein is CASSQQGTSGNTIYF. This rearrangement joins TRBV19 to TRBJ1-3; 7 bases align to TRBD1. The V segment lost 6 bases and the J segment 0 bases; nucleotides outside the gene matches: 5. This CDR3 comprises 15 residues. The germline V gene encodes CDR1 LNHDA and CDR2 SQIVND (reference sequence).

This chain links TRBV2 with TRBJ2-5, with 8 bases that match TRBD1. The CDR3 is 14 residues long. Losses at the gene ends were 7 bases for V and 5 bases for J; bases not matched to a gene: 9. CDR1 SNHLY and CDR2 FYNNEI come from the germline V gene. CDR3 nucleotide sequence: TGTGCCAGCAACCCTCGGACAGGGCAGGAGACCCAGTACTTC. Protein sequence: CASNPRTGQETQYF.

The chain uses TRBV19 and TRBJ2-2, with 7 bases identical to TRBD2. This CDR3 comprises 14 residues. Germline CDR1 reads LNHDA; CDR2 reads SQIVND (reference sequence). V shed 6 bases, J shed 4 bases, and the junction held 5 bases outside the gene matches. CDR3 region: CASSVTSATGELFF. DNA of the CDR3: TGTGCCAGTAGCGTAACTAGCGCCACCGGGGAGCTGTTTTTT.

This clone was seen only once. The chain recombines TRBV10-3 with TRBJ2-1, with 8 bases lining up with TRBD1. The germline V gene has CDR1 ENHRY and CDR2 SYGVKD. With 6 bases clipped from V and 3 bases from J, the junction kept 10 bases outside the gene matches. The CDR3 has 16 residues. Here the CDR3 reads CAISARGQANYNEQFF. CDR3 nucleotide sequence: TGTGCCATCAGCGCACGGGGACAGGCGAACTACAATGAGCAGTTCTTC.